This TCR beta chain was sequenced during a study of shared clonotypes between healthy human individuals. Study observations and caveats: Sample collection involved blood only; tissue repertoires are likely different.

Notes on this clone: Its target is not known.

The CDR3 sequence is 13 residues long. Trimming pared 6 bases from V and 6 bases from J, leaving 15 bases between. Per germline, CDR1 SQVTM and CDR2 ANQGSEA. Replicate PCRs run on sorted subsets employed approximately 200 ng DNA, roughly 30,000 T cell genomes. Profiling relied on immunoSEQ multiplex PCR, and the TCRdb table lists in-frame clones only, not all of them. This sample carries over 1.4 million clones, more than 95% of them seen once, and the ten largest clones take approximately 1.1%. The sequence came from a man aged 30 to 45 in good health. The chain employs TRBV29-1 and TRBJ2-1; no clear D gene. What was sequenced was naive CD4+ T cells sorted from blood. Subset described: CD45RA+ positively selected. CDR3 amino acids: CSVITTIINEQFF. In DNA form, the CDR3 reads TGCAGCGTGATTACCACCATAATCAATGAGCAGTTCTTC.